The 5 T cell receptor beta chains given below trace back to one sample, sequenced in a study of shared clonotypes between healthy human individuals. Here immunoSEQ multiplex PCR was the method, and the copy in TCRdb shows in-frame clones only, minus some. This sample carries around 480,000 clones, about three quarters of them seen once, and the ten largest clones take around 12%. Source material: PBMCs. These receptors were obtained from a woman in her thirties or forties in good health. Some clones in this sample may be carry-over from other donors' samples.

V is TRBV2 and J is TRBJ1-2, with 7 bases identical to TRBD1. V lost 3 bases and J lost 8; bases outside the gene matches: 15. The CDR3 runs to 16 residues. Germline CDR1 SNHLY, CDR2 FYNNEI. CDR3 sequence: CASSEGGPRTGHGYTF. In DNA, the CDR3 is TGTGCCAGCAGTGAGGGGGGGCCTAGGACAGGCCACGGCTACACCTTC.

This clone has a handful of counts. The V call is TRBV9, the J call TRBJ1-2, with TRBD1 matching 8 bases. Per germline, CDR1 SGDLS and CDR2 YYNGEE. This CDR3 spans 16 amino acids. After removal of 3 bases from V and 4 bases from J, the junction contained 11 bases not matched to a gene. This chain's CDR3 is CASSAAGTGVIYGYTF. The CDR3 bases are TGTGCCAGCAGCGCGGCAGGGACAGGAGTCATCTATGGCTACACCTTC.

V is TRBV6-1 and J is TRBJ1-2; no firm D call. V was shortened by 0 bases and J by 1 base, with 6 bases between the two germline ends. CDR1 and CDR2 (germline): MNHNS, SASEGT. This CDR3 contains 14 residues. CDR3: CASSEAGSNYGYTF. Here the CDR3 DNA reads TGTGCCAGCAGTGAAGCGGGCAGTAACTATGGCTACACCTTC.

The chain uses TRBV11-2 and TRBJ2-5; the D is unclear. V shed 4 bases and J shed 0 bases, with 3 bases lying between them. The CDR3 length is 12 residues. CDR1 is SGHAT, CDR2 FQNNGV, per germline. CDR3 loop: CASSWDQETQYF. CDR3 nucleotide sequence: TGTGCCAGCAGCTGGGACCAAGAGACCCAGTACTTC.

This clone appeared once. The chain combines TRBV7-3 with TRBJ2-2; 7 bases agree with TRBD1. The length of the CDR3 is 15 residues. Per the germline V gene, CDR1 is SGHTA and CDR2 is FQGTGA. V shed 3 bases and J 6 bases; nucleotides not matched to a gene: 7. CDR3 coding DNA: TGTGCCAGCAGCTTCAATTACAGGGGAGCCGGGGAGCTGTTTTTT. Its translation: CASSFNYRGAGELFF.